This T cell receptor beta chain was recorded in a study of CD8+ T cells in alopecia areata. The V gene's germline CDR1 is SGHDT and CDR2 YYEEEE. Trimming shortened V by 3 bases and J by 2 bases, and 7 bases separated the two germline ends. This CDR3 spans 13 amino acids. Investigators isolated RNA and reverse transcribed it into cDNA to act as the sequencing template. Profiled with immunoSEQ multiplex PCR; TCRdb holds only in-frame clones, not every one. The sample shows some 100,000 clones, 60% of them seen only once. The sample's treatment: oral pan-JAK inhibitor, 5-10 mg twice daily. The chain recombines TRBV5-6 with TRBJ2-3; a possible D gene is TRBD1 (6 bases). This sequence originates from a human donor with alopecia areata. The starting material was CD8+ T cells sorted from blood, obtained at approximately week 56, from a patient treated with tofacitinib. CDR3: CASSWDNTDTQYF. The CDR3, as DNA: TGTGCCAGCAGCTGGGACAACACAGATACGCAGTATTTT. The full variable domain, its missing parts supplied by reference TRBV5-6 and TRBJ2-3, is DAGVTQSPTHLIKTRGQQVTLRCSPKSGHDTVSWYQQALGQGPQFIFQYYEEEERQRGNFPDRFSGHQFPNYSSELNVNALLLGDSALYLCASSWDNTDTQYFGPGTRLTVL.